This entry lists 28 T cell receptor beta chains sequenced from one sample in a study of OX40 agonist ivuxolimab in advanced cancers. The data were produced by immunoSEQ multiplex PCR, yet TCRdb's version contains in-frame clones alone and is incomplete. Of under 95,000 clones detected, about 89% appear once; the ten largest clones hold approximately 0.76%. The starting material was CD4+ or CD8+ T cells sorted from blood, obtained in a trial of the OX40 agonist ivuxolimab. These receptors were taken from an adult with an advanced solid tumor such as melanoma, head and neck, liver or kidney cancer.

The chain carries TRBV27 and TRBJ1-5; D gene ambiguous. The CDR3 covers 13 residues. Trimming stripped 0 bases from V and 7 bases from J, with 7 bases between. Looked up from germline, CDR1 is MNHEY and CDR2 is SMNVEV (reference sequence). As DNA, the CDR3 is TGTGCCAGCAGTTTATCGGTCGGACAGCCCCAGCATTTT. This sequence encodes CASSLSVGQPQHF.

The V and J genes are TRBV7-2 and TRBJ2-7, with D maybe TRBD1 (5 bases). Per the germline V gene, CDR1 is SGHTA and CDR2 is FQGNSA. V was shortened by 5 bases and J by 2 bases, with 16 bases between the two germline ends. This CDR3 spans 15 amino acids. The chain's CDR3 is CASSRTTDSAYEQYF. The DNA for the CDR3 is TGTGCCAGCAGCCGTACGACAGATTCGGCCTACGAGCAGTACTTC.

The V call is TRBV7-3, the J call TRBJ2-1, with a weak D call TRBD2 (6 bases). Trimming pared 3 bases from V and 7 bases from J, leaving 16 bases between. The CDR3 is 15 residues long. CDR1 is SGHTA, CDR2 FQGTGA, per germline. The CDR3 bases are TGTGCCAGCAGCTTCCGGAGGGCCGGCGGGAATGAGCAGTTCTTC. The encoded protein is CASSFRRAGGNEQFF.

The rearrangement uses TRBV15 and TRBJ2-6; no clear D gene. V was pared by 0 bases and J by 0 bases, with 6 bases between. Germline loops: CDR1 LNHNV, CDR2 YYDKDF (reference sequence). This CDR3 contains 16 residues. CDR3 in amino acids: CATSRDQTSGANVLTF. The CDR3 DNA reads as TGTGCCACCAGCAGAGATCAGACCTCTGGGGCCAACGTCCTGACTTTC.

This clone was seen a single time. The chain employs TRBV4-1 and TRBJ2-7, with 8 bases matching TRBD1. The CDR3 sequence is 16 residues long. Germline-derived CDR1 and CDR2 are MGHRA and YSYEKL. V shed 1 base, J shed 6 bases, and the junction held 11 bases outside the gene matches. CDR3 bases: TGCGCCAGCAGCCAAGTATCCCCCGGACAGGGCGGCGAGCAGTACTTC. Its protein product is CASSQVSPGQGGEQYF.

The chain uses TRBV6-1 and TRBJ2-1; 10 nucleotides align to TRBD1. Germline V gene data show CDR1 as MNHNS and CDR2 as SASEGT. V gave up 1 base and J gave up 8 bases; unmatched junction bases: 5. The CDR3 loop spans 15 amino acids. The CDR3 region is CASSEGQGALYEQFF. The CDR3 bases are TGTGCCAGCAGTGAAGGACAGGGGGCTCTTTATGAGCAGTTCTTC.

This chain uses TRBV6-4 with TRBJ2-6; D possibly uses TRBD1 or TRBD2 (5 bases each). Germline-derived CDR1 and CDR2 are MRHNA and SNTAGT. The CDR3 runs 17 residues. Trimming took off 1 base at V and 0 bases at J, with 10 bases between the two ends. This chain's CDR3 is CASSDLGRGSGANVLTF. The CDR3 DNA is TGTGCCAGCAGTGACTTGGGACGGGGCTCTGGGGCCAACGTCCTGACTTTC.

Notes on this clone: Compared with germline, one end of the junction differs, possibly owing to a read error. The chain recombines TRBV18 with TRBJ1-5; 7 nucleotides match TRBD1. The germline CDR1 and CDR2 sequences are KGHSH and LQKENI. CDR3 length: 15 amino acids. The CDR3 sequence is CASSPQGSKDQPQHF. Written as DNA, the CDR3 is TGTGCCAGCTCGCCACAGGGGAGTAAGGATCAGCCCCAGCATTTT.

V usage is TRBV7-9 and J usage is TRBJ1-5; D perhaps matches TRBD1 (6 bases). CDR1 and CDR2 from the germline V gene are SEHNR and FQNEAQ (reference sequence). The CDR3 has 14 amino acids. V dropped 6 bases and J dropped 6 bases, with 15 bases sitting between them. The CDR3 loop reads CASSYEGDSQPQHF. CDR3 DNA sequence: TGTGCCAGCAGTTACGAGGGGGATAGTCAGCCCCAGCATTTT.

Only a few counts were recorded for this clone. The chain carries TRBV7-9 and TRBJ2-7, with D tentatively TRBD1 (6 bases). The V end lost 7 bases, the J end lost 0 bases, and 16 bases lay between the germline ends. CDR1 is SEHNR and CDR2 is FQNEAQ in the germline V gene (reference sequence). This CDR3 has 15 amino acids. The CDR3 nucleotides read TGTGCCAGCACTGCCGGTCAGGGGCTCTCCTACGAGCAGTACTTC. Translation: CASTAGQGLSYEQYF.

The genes are TRBV9 and TRBJ2-1; 9 nucleotides agree with TRBD2. Trimming removed 0 bases from V and 6 bases from J; junction bases left unmatched: 7. Germline CDR1 and CDR2: SGDLS and YYNGEE. The CDR3 has 16 residues. The CDR3 DNA reads TGTGCCAGCAGCGTAGTAACTAGCGGGTCCCTCAATGAGCAGTTCTTC. Its translation: CASSVVTSGSLNEQFF.

A single count supports this clone. The CDR3: CASSVSTVTEAFF. The CDR3 region has the DNA TGTGCCAGCAGCGTGTCAACGGTTACTGAAGCTTTCTTT. The chain couples TRBV9 to TRBJ1-1; D is unclear. V dropped 2 bases and J dropped 5 bases, with 10 bases sitting between them. The CDR3 has 13 residues. Germline CDR1 SGDLS, CDR2 YYNGEE.

The chain uses TRBV4-2 and TRBJ2-1, with 10 nucleotides matching TRBD2. V gave up 1 base and J gave up 8 bases; unmatched junction bases: 11. CDR1 and CDR2 from the germline V gene are LGHNA and YNFKEQ. The CDR3 is made up of 17 amino acids. The CDR3 DNA follows: TGTGCCAGCAGCCAAGTACTAGCGGGGTCGGCTATCGATGAGCAGTTCTTC. Residues: CASSQVLAGSAIDEQFF.

The chain links TRBV11-2 to TRBJ2-3, with D perhaps matching TRBD2 (6 bases). With 5 bases removed from V and 6 bases from J, the gap between germline ends came to 21 bases. The CDR3 extends over 16 amino acids. The germline V gene encodes CDR1 SGHAT and CDR2 FQNNGV. The CDR3 region has the DNA TGTGCCAGCAGCCTGGCCGGGACTCAGAACTTGGATACGCAGTATTTT. Amino acids: CASSLAGTQNLDTQYF. The full variable domain, completed using reference TRBV11-2 and TRBJ2-3, is EAGVAQSPRYKIIEKRQSVAFWCNPISGHATLYWYQQILGQGPKLLIQFQNNGVVDDSQLPKDRFSAERLKGVDSTLKIQPAKLEDSAVYLCASSLAGTQNLDTQYFGPGTRLTVL.

J is TRBJ1-2 and V is TRBV18; no clear D. Trimming removed 3 bases from V and 6 bases from J, with 20 bases in between. Germline V gene sequence: CDR1 KGHSH, CDR2 LQKENI. The length of the CDR3 is 16 residues. The CDR3 here is CASSPLVEGTHDGYTF. CDR3 bases: TGTGCCAGCTCACCGTTGGTTGAGGGAACTCATGATGGCTACACCTTC.

The gene calls are TRBV7-6 and TRBJ1-2; no reliable D call. Germline V gene sequence: CDR1 SGHVS, CDR2 FNYEAQ. The CDR3 is 14 residues long. V shed 1 base and J shed 2 bases, with 8 bases lying between them. The CDR3 DNA reads TGTGCCAGCAGCTTAGTGGAGGGAAACTATGGCTACACCTTC. It yields the protein CASSLVEGNYGYTF.

This sequence joins TRBV7-2 and TRBJ1-2; perhaps TRBD1 as D (5 bases). The ends were cut back, 5 bases at V and 0 bases at J, with 19 bases in the middle. This CDR3 region has 17 residues. The V gene's germline CDR1 is SGHTA and CDR2 FQGNSA. Written as DNA, the CDR3 is TGTGCCAGCAGCCCGACAACGCGGGGGAGAGCTAACTATGGCTACACCTTC. Amino acid sequence: CASSPTTRGRANYGYTF. Based on the CDR3 plus reference TRBV7-2 and TRBJ1-2, the full variable domain is GAGVSQSPSNKVTEKGKDVELRCDPISGHTALYWYRQSLGQGLEFLIYFQGNSAPDKSGLPSDRFSAERTGGSVSTLTIQRTQQEDSAVYLCASSPTTRGRANYGYTFGSGTRLTVV.

This clone was counted only a few times. This chain uses TRBV6-5 with TRBJ1-5; D gene ambiguous. The CDR3 is 13 residues long. Trimming cost V 0 bases and J 4 bases, with 4 bases left between them. Germline CDR1 reads MNHEY; CDR2 reads SVGAGI. The CDR3 DNA reads TGTGCCAGCAGTTACTCATCGAATCAGCCCCAGCATTTT. Amino acid sequence: CASSYSSNQPQHF.

The chain couples TRBV29-1 to TRBJ2-3; a possible D gene is TRBD1 (5 bases). CDR1 SQVTM and CDR2 ANQGSEA come from the germline V gene. The CDR3 has 14 residues. V was clipped by 4 bases and J by 0 bases, with 11 bases between them. In DNA, the CDR3 is TGCAGCGTTGTTAAGGGGTCTAGCACAGATACGCAGTATTTT. Its protein product is CSVVKGSSTDTQYF.

The chain couples TRBV4-1 to TRBJ2-3, with 7 positions matching TRBD2. This CDR3 comprises 20 residues. Per the germline V gene, CDR1 is MGHRA and CDR2 is YSYEKL. The junction had 19 bases not matched to a gene; V was cut back by 0 bases and J by 4 bases. For the CDR3, the DNA is TGCGCCAGCAGCCAAGAAAGCCCGAGGTCGGGGGGAGGAGTGGCAGATACGCAGTATTTT. Its translation: CASSQESPRSGGGVADTQYF.

This chain joins TRBV6-4 and TRBJ2-5; possibly TRBD1 for D (5 bases). V gave up 7 bases and J gave up 5 bases, with 14 bases separating them. This CDR3 is built from 13 residues. Germline loops: CDR1 MRHNA, CDR2 SNTAGT. CDR3 loop: CASTQGEWETQYF. CDR3 DNA: TGTGCCAGCACCCAAGGGGAATGGGAGACCCAGTACTTC.

The CDR3 DNA reads TGTGCCAGCAGGGAACAGGGGATACGGGAGCAGTACTTC. This translates into CASREQGIREQYF. The chain combines TRBV4-2 with TRBJ2-7; 7 nucleotides match TRBD1. CDR3 length equals 13 residues. Germline CDR1 reads LGHNA; CDR2 reads YNFKEQ. V gave up 6 bases and J gave up 7 bases; unmatched junction bases: 9.

The V and J genes are TRBV7-3 and TRBJ2-1; 10 nucleotides line up with TRBD2. The CDR3 sequence is 16 residues long. J lost 0 bases, V lost 5 bases, and 4 bases had no gene match. Germline CDR1 and CDR2: SGHTA and FQGTGA. This CDR3 reads CASSPGLANSYNEQFF. CDR3 DNA sequence: TGTGCCAGCAGCCCGGGACTAGCGAACTCCTACAATGAGCAGTTCTTC.

The gene calls are TRBV5-1 and TRBJ2-6; possible D gene TRBD2, 6 bases. CDR1 and CDR2 (germline): SGHRS, YFSETQ. V gave up 0 bases and J gave up 1 base, with 14 bases separating them. There are 18 residues in the CDR3. CDR3 DNA: TGCGCCAGCAGCTTGGGTGGAGGGAGTCTTTCTGGGGCCAACGTCCTGACTTTC. Encoded protein: CASSLGGGSLSGANVLTF.

The genes are TRBV28 and TRBJ2-1; possible D gene TRBD1, 6 bases. Looked up from germline, CDR1 is MDHEN and CDR2 is SYDVKM. The CDR3 covers 14 residues. V was trimmed by 1 base and J by 11 bases, leaving 15 bases between them. CDR3 in DNA: TGTGCCAGCAGTTTATATGTAGGGACATCGAAGCAGTTCTTC. It codes for CASSLYVGTSKQFF. Full variable domain (remainder filled in from reference TRBV28 and TRBJ2-1): DVKVTQSSRYLVKRTGEKVFLECVQDMDHENMFWYRQDPGLGLRLIYFSYDVKMKEKGDIPEGYSVSREKKERFSLILESASTNQTSMYLCASSLYVGTSKQFFGPGTRLTVL.

This clone has only one observation. V is TRBV19 and J is TRBJ2-2, with TRBD1 as a possible D gene (5 bases). Trimming took 10 bases from V and 2 from J, leaving 11 bases between them. The CDR3 has 13 residues. Germline CDR1 is LNHDA and CDR2 is SQIVND (reference sequence). As DNA, the CDR3 is TGTGCCATTTCAGGGATTAACACCGGGGAGCTGTTTTTT. Residues: CAISGINTGELFF.

J is TRBJ2-1 and V is TRBV15; D is uncertain. The CDR3 spans 14 residues. Per the germline V gene, CDR1 is LNHNV and CDR2 is YYDKDF (reference sequence). Between the trimmed V and J ends, which lost 5 bases and 7 bases, there was a span of 15 bases. DNA for the CDR3: TGTGCCACCAGCCGAGCAGGAGTGGTGAATGAGCAGTTCTTC. This codes for CATSRAGVVNEQFF. Using reference TRBV15 and TRBJ2-1 for the parts outside the CDR3, the full variable domain is DAMVIQNPRYQVTQFGKPVTLSCSQTLNHNVMYWYQQKSSQAPKLLFHYYDKDFNNEADTPDNFQSRRPNTSFCFLDIRSPGLGDTAMYLCATSRAGVVNEQFFGPGTRLTVL.

Concerning this clone: The same CDR3 also results from other DNA sequences found in this sample. This chain connects TRBV27 to TRBJ2-7; 7 bases are shared with TRBD1. Unmatched junction bases numbered 4, after V lost 3 bases and J lost 2 bases. This CDR3 is 14 amino acids long. Germline CDR1 MNHEY, CDR2 SMNVEV (reference sequence). CDR3 sequence (DNA): TGTGCCAGCAGTTTTCGGACAGGACCCTACGAGCAGTACTTC. Encoded protein: CASSFRTGPYEQYF.